One and the same sample provided the 6 T cell receptor beta chains below, sequenced in a study of blood T cell repertoires in COVID-19 (dated by TCRdb to the early 2020s). Library creation used the immunoSEQ multiplex PCR assay. TCRdb's version of the immuneACCESS table is confined to in-frame rearrangements and falls short of the full clone set. An unresolved V gene accounts for under half of the shortfall where checked; the remainder is of unknown origin. The sample contains 40,000 to 55,000 clones, around 86% of them found a single time. The top ten constitute about 14% of the sample. The sample consisted of peripheral blood. All receptors come from a human donor in a cohort sampled during active COVID-19.

The rearrangement joins TRBV14 to TRBJ2-3; 9 nucleotides agree with TRBD1. The germline gives CDR1 SGHDN, CDR2 FVKESK. V was clipped by 1 base and J by 3 bases; unmatched bases: 2. The CDR3 has 15 amino acids. The CDR3 region is CASSQGQGVTDTQYF. CDR3 sequence (DNA): TGTGCCAGCAGCCAAGGACAGGGGGTGACAGATACGCAGTATTTT.

This clone showed up just once. The rearrangement uses TRBV7-2 and TRBJ2-7, with TRBD1 matching 8 bases. Germline values: CDR1 SGHTA, CDR2 FQGNSA. After removal of 8 bases from V and 2 bases from J, the junction contained 5 bases not matched to a gene. The CDR3 has 13 amino acids. The CDR3 DNA is TGTGCCAGCGGGACAGGCAATACCTACGAGCAGTACTTC. Translated: CASGTGNTYEQYF.

The genes are TRBV24-1 and TRBJ2-7, with D possibly TRBD2 on 5 matching bases. The CDR3 has 15 amino acids. V shed 3 bases and J shed 9 bases, with 20 bases lying between them. In germline, CDR1 is KGHDR, CDR2 SFDVKD. The CDR3 DNA is TGTGCCACCAGTGATAACGGGAACCCGATCGGTGGGCAGTACTTC. Translated: CATSDNGNPIGGQYF.

V and J are TRBV18 and TRBJ2-6; D call uncertain. Germline CDR1 is KGHSH and CDR2 is LQKENI. Trimming left V 0 bases short and J 0 bases short, with 3 bases between. The CDR3 totals 15 residues. CDR3 DNA sequence: TGTGCCAGCTCACCACCCAGCTCTGGGGCCAACGTCCTGACTTTC. It translates to CASSPPSSGANVLTF.

The rearrangement links TRBV5-1 to TRBJ1-3; 11 nucleotides align to TRBD1. After removal of 0 bases from V and 2 bases from J, the junction contained 1 base not matched to a gene. The CDR3 runs to 16 residues. Germline CDR1 reads SGHRS; CDR2 reads YFSETQ. The CDR3 sequence is CASSLAGQGAGNTIYF. DNA for the CDR3: TGCGCCAGCAGCTTGGCGGGACAGGGGGCTGGAAACACCATATATTTT.

The chain recombines TRBV12-3 or TRBV12-4 with TRBJ2-1; D remains unclear. V was cut by 4 bases and J by 6 bases, with 10 bases left in between. The CDR3 is 13 amino acids. In DNA, the CDR3 is TGTGCCAGCAGTTACCCAAACAGCAATGAGCAGTTCTTC. Translated, it gives CASSYPNSNEQFF.